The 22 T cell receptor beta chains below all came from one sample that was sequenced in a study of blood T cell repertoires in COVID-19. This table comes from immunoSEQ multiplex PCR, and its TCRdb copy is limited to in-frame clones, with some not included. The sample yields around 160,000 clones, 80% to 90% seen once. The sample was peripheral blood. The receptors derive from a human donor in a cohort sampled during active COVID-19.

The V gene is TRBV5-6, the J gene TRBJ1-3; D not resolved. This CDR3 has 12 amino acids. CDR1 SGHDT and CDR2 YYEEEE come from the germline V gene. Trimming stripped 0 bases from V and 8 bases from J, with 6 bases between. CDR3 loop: CASSLEGDTIYF. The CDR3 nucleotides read TGTGCCAGCAGCTTGGAGGGAGACACCATATATTTT.

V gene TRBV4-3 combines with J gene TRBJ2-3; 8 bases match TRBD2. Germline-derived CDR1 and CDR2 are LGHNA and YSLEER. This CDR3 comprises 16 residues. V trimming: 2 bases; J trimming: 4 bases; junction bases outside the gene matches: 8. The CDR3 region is CASSQKTGGPADTQYF. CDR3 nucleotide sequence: TGCGCCAGCAGCCAAAAAACGGGGGGGCCTGCAGATACGCAGTATTTT.

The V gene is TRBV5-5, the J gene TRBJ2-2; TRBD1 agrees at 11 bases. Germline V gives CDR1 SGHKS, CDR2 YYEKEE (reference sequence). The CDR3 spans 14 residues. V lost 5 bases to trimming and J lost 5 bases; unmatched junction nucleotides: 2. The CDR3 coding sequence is TGTGCCAGCAGGGACAGGGGGCGGACCGGGGAGCTGTTTTTT. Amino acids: CASRDRGRTGELFF. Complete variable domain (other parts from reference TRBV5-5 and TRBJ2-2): DAGVTQSPTHLIKTRGQQVTLRCSPISGHKSVSWYQQVLGQGPQFIFQYYEKEERGRGNFPDRFSARQFPNYSSELNVNALLLGDSALYLCASRDRGRTGELFFGEGSRLTVL.

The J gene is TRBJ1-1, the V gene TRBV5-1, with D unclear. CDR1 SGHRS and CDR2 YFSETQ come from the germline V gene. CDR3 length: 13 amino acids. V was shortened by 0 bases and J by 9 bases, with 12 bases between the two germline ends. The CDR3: CASSLGSGEQAFF. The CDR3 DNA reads TGCGCCAGCAGCTTGGGATCCGGGGAGCAAGCTTTCTTT.

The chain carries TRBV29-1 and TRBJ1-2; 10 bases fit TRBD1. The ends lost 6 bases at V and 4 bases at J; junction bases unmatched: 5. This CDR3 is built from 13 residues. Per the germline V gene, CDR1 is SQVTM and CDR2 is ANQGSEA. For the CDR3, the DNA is TGCAGCGTCCCGGGACAGGGGTCCTATGGCTACACCTTC. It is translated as CSVPGQGSYGYTF.

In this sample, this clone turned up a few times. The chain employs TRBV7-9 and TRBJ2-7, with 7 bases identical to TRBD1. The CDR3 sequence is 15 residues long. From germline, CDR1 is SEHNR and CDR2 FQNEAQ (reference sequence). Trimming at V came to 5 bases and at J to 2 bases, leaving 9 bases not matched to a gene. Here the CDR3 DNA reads TGTGCCAGCAGCACAGGACAGGCGTTAACCTACGAGCAGTACTTC. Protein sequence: CASSTGQALTYEQYF.

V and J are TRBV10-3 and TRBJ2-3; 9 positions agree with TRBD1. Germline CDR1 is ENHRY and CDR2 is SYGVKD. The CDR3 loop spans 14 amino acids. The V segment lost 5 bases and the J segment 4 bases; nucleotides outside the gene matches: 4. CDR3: CAISRTGAADTQYF. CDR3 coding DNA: TGTGCCATCAGTCGGACAGGGGCGGCAGATACGCAGTATTTT.

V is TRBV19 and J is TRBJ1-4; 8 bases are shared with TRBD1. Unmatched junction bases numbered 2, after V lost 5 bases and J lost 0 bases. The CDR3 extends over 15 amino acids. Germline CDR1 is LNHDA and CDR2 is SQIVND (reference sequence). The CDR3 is CASSDRGATNEKLFF. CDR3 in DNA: TGTGCCAGTAGTGACAGGGGCGCAACTAATGAAAAACTGTTTTTT.

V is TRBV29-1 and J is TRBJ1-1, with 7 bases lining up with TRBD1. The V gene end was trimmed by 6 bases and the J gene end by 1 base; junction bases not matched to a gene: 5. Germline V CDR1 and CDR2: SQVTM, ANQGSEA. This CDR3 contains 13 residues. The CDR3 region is CSVLDRANTEAFF. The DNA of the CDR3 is TGCAGCGTCCTAGACAGGGCGAACACTGAAGCTTTCTTT. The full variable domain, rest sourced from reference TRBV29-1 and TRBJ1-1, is SAVISQKPSRDICQRGTSLTIQCQVDSQVTMMFWYRQQPGQSLTLIATANQGSEATYESGFVIDKFPISRPNLTFSTLTVSNMSPEDSSIYLCSVLDRANTEAFFGQGTRLTVV.

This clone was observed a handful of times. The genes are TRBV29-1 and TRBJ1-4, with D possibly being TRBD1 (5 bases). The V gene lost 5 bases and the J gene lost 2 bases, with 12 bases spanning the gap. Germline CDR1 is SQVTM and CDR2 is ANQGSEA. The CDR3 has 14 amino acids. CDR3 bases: TGCAGCGTTTCCAGGGTGACGACTAATGAAAAACTGTTTTTT. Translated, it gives CSVSRVTTNEKLFF. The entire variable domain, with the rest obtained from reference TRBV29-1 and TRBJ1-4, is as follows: SAVISQKPSRDICQRGTSLTIQCQVDSQVTMMFWYRQQPGQSLTLIATANQGSEATYESGFVIDKFPISRPNLTFSTLTVSNMSPEDSSIYLCSVSRVTTNEKLFFGSGTQLSVL.

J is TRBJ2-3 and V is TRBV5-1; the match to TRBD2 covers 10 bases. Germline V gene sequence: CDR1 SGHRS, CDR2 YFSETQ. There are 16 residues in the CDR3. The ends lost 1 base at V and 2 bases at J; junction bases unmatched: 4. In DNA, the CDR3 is TGCGCCAGCAGCTTGTTAGCGGGGGGTCTCACAGATACGCAGTATTTT. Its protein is CASSLLAGGLTDTQYF.

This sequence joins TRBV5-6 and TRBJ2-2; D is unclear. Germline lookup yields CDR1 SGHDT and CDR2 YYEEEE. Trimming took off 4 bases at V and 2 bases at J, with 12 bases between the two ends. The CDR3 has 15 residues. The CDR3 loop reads CASSRVDSNTGELFF. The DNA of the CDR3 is TGTGCCAGCAGCCGTGTTGACTCAAACACCGGGGAGCTGTTTTTT.

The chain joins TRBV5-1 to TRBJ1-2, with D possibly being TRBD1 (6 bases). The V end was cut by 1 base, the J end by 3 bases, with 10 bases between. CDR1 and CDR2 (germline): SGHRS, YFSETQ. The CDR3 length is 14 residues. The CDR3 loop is CASSLRGGDYGYTF. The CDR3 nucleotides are TGCGCCAGCAGCTTGCGAGGGGGGGACTATGGCTACACCTTC.

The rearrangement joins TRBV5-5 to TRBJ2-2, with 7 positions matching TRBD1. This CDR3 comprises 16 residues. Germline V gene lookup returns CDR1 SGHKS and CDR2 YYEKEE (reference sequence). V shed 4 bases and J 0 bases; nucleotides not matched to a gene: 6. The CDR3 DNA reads TGTGCCAGCAGCCCGACCGGACAGGCGAACACCGGGGAGCTGTTTTTT. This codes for CASSPTGQANTGELFF.

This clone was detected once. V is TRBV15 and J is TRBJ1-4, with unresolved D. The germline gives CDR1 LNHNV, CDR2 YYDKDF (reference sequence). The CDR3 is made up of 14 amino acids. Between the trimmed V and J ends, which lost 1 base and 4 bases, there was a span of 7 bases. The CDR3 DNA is TGTGCCACCAGCAGAGTTGGGAGTAATGAAAAACTGTTTTTT. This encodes CATSRVGSNEKLFF.

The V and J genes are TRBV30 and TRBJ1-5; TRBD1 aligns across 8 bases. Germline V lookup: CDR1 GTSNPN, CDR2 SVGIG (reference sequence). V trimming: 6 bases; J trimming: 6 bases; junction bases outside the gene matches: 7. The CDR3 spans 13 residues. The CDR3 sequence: CACAGGAGQPQHF. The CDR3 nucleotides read TGTGCCTGTGCAGGGGGCGCGGGTCAGCCCCAGCATTTT.

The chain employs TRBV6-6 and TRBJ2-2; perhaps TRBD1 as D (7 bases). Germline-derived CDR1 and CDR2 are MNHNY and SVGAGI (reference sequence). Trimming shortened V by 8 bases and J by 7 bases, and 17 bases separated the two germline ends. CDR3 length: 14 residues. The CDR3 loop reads CASVRQGAGGELFF. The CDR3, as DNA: TGTGCCAGCGTGAGACAGGGAGCGGGCGGGGAGCTGTTTTTT.

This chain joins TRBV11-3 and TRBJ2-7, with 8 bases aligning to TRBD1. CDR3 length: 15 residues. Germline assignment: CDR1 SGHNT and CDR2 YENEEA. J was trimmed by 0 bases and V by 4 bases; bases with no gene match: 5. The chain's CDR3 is CASSYGQGSSYEQYF. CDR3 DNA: TGTGCCAGCAGCTACGGACAGGGCAGCTCCTACGAGCAGTACTTC.

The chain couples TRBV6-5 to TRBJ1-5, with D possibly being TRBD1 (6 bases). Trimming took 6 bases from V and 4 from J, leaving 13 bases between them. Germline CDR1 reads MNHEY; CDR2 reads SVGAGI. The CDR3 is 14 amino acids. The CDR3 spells CASSLQGLNQPQHF. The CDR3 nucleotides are TGTGCCAGCAGCTTACAGGGCCTTAATCAGCCCCAGCATTTT.

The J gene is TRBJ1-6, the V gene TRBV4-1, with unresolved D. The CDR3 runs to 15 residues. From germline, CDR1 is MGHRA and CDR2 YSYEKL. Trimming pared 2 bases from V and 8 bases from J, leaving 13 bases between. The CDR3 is CASSQLTLGDSPLHF. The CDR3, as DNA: TGCGCCAGCAGCCAACTCACTCTAGGTGATTCACCCCTCCACTTT.

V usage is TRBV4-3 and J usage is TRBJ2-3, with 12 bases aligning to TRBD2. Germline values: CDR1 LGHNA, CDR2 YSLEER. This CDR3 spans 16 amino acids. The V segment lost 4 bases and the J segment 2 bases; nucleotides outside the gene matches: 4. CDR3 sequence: CASSLGLAGYTDTQYF. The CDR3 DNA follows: TGCGCCAGCAGCCTCGGACTAGCGGGGTACACAGATACGCAGTATTTT.

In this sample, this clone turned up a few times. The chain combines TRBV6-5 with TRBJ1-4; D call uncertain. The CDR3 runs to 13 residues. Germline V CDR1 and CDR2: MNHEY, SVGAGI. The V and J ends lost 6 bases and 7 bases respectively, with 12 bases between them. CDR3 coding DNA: TGTGCCAGCAGCTTGAACGGAGCTGAAAAACTGTTTTTT. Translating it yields CASSLNGAEKLFF.